This is a list of T cell receptor beta chains from one sample in a study of blood T cell repertoires in COVID-19. This table comes from immunoSEQ multiplex PCR, and its TCRdb copy is limited to in-frame clones, with some not included. The table includes approximately 220,000 clones, roughly 84% detected once. The source material was peripheral blood. The receptors here all came from a woman between 25 and 40 years old who had recovered from COVID-19. CDR3s include the opening cysteine and the closing phenylalanine or tryptophan. The D gene is left open where the match is weak. For some rows the clone size is stated as once, few or many, or as a class when expanded; others skip it.

V	size	J	D	CDR3	DNA
TRBV5-4	.	TRBJ1-6	TRBD1	CASSSGQAYNSPLHF	TGTGCCAGCAGCTCGGGACAGGCGTATAATTCACCCCTCCACTTT
TRBV7-3	.	TRBJ2-1	TRBD1	CASSNPGQGYDEQFF	TGTGCCAGCAGCAACCCGGGACAGGGTTATGATGAGCAGTTCTTC
TRBV6-6	once	TRBJ1-1	TRBD1	CASRGGQGSYTEAFF	TGTGCCAGCAGGGGTGGACAGGGTTCGTACACTGAAGCTTTCTTT
TRBV18	.	TRBJ2-1	TRBD1	CASSQPGQGNEQFF	TGTGCCAGCTCGCAACCGGGACAGGGCAATGAGCAGTTCTTC
TRBV19	.	TRBJ1-1	.	CASSMARSGTEAFF	TGTGCCAGTAGTATGGCCCGGTCAGGCACTGAAGCTTTCTTT
TRBV19	.	TRBJ2-1	.	CASSPQRTTGNEQFF	TGTGCCAGTAGTCCCCAGAGGACTACAGGCAATGAGCAGTTCTTC
TRBV5-4	.	TRBJ2-1	TRBD1	CASSLGQEQYNEQFF	TGTGCCAGCAGCCTAGGACAGGAACAATACAATGAGCAGTTCTTC
TRBV5-6	.	TRBJ2-7	.	CASSLGLTYEQYF	TGTGCCAGCAGCTTGGGGCTGACCTACGAGCAGTACTTC
TRBV9	.	TRBJ2-3	TRBD1	CASSARDRVRDTDTQYF	TGTGCCAGCAGCGCCCGGGACAGGGTCCGGGACACAGATACGCAGTATTTT
TRBV27	.	TRBJ2-1	.	CASSPLGSSYNEQFF	TGTGCCAGCAGTCCTCTGGGCTCCTCCTACAATGAGCAGTTCTTC
TRBV6-5	once	TRBJ1-1	.	CASCSRVWTEAFF	TGTGCCAGCTGCTCCAGGGTCTGGACTGAAGCTTTCTTT
TRBV2	.	TRBJ1-5	.	CASSALSGGEQKPQHF	TGTGCCAGCAGCGCTTTAAGCGGGGGGGAGCAGAAGCCCCAGCATTTT
TRBV28	.	TRBJ1-3	TRBD1	CASSVPPGQGGSGNTIYF	TGTGCCAGCAGCGTACCACCCGGACAGGGAGGCTCTGGAAACACCATATATTTT
TRBV5-6	.	TRBJ1-1	.	CASSLGSEAFF	TGTGCCAGCAGCTTGGGTAGTGAAGCTTTCTTT